The 2 T cell receptor beta chains below were found in one sample sequenced in a study of T cells after yellow fever vaccination. TCRdb reprocessed the 5' RACE reads via MiXCR and lists one record per CDR3 protein. The table includes more than 300,000 distinct CDR3 sequences, around 7% detected once. The starting material was PBMCs, obtained approximately 47 days after the first yellow fever vaccination. These receptors were taken from a man between 18 and 35 years old who received the YFV17D yellow fever vaccine.

The chain employs TRBV7-6 and TRBJ2-1; tentative D call: TRBD2 (6 bases). From germline, CDR1 is SGHVS and CDR2 FNYEAQ. Trimming took off 3 bases at V and 4 bases at J, with 13 bases between the two ends. The CDR3 totals 15 residues. The CDR3 loop reads CASSFGGTPYNEQFF. CDR3 bases: TGTGCCAGCAGCTTTGGGGGGACCCCTTACAATGAGCAGTTCTTC.

This clonotype showed up just a few times. In DNA, the CDR3 is TGTGCCAGCAGCTCCCCAGGGTCGGACCAAGAGACCCAGTACTTC. Translation gives CASSSPGSDQETQYF. V and J are TRBV7-9 and TRBJ2-5, with D possibly TRBD1 on 5 matching bases. Trimming shortened V by 4 bases and J by 0 bases, and 12 bases separated the two germline ends. Germline V gene data show CDR1 as SEHNR and CDR2 as FQNEAQ (reference sequence). This CDR3 has 15 residues.